The following is a TCR beta chain sequence with its context. The data were obtained in a study of blood T cell repertoires in COVID-19. Study information: Donors in the United States, Italy and Spain gave samples during acute or convalescent COVID-19. PBMCs, B-cell-depleted T cells, or T cells provided the cDNA or gDNA that made up the material.

Original processing methods: The authors estimated nucleated cell counts from reference gene primer amplification. Clones were read by immunoSEQ multiplex PCR, and TCRdb kept only the in-frame ones, dropping some. V and J calls and clone size are given by that table; D and trimming were obtained from the DNA. The table lists some 250,000 clones, 70% to 80% of them singletons. The V segment lost 5 bases and the J segment 7 bases; nucleotides outside the gene matches: 13. CDR3 length: 15 residues. CDR1 SEHNR and CDR2 FQNEAQ come from the germline V gene (reference sequence). What was sequenced was peripheral blood. The chain uses TRBV7-9 and TRBJ1-1; 7 nucleotides line up with TRBD1. This clonotype was sampled from a woman over 75 with acute or convalescent COVID-19. CDR3 sequence reads: CASSPRQDRVGEAFF. The CDR3 DNA follows: TGTGCCAGCAGCCCCCGACAAGACAGGGTCGGTGAAGCTTTCTTT.